This is a list of T cell receptor beta chains from one sample in a study of beta chain features in type 1 diabetes. Produced via immunoSEQ multiplex PCR; TCRdb's table is partial and in-frame only. This table has over 700,000 clones, 15% to 20% appearing once. Sequencing was performed on naive CD4+ T cells from blood. The receptors stem from a woman between 18 and 29 years old in good health. The CDR3 runs from the conserved cysteine through the conserved F or W. The order of the fields is CDR3 DNA, CDR3 protein, V gene, D gene, J gene, clone size. D genes are given only for firm matches. For some rows the clone size is stated as once, few or many, or as a class when expanded; others skip it.

TGTGCCAGCAGTTTATTCGCTAGCGGAGACAATGAGCAGTTCTTC,CASSLFASGDNEQFF,TRBV28,TRBD2,TRBJ2-1,-
TGTGCCAGCTCTCCTGGATATACAGATACGCAGTATTTT,CASSPGYTDTQYF,TRBV25-1,-,TRBJ2-3,-
TGTGCCACCAGCAGACAGAGAGCGGGCGTCTACGAGCAGTACTTC,CATSRQRAGVYEQYF,TRBV15,-,TRBJ2-7,-
TGTGCCAGCAGCTCAAGAGGACTAGCGGGAGAGACCCAGTACTTC,CASSSRGLAGETQYF,TRBV9,TRBD2,TRBJ2-5,few
TGTGCCAGCAGCTTGGTTAGCCAGCCTTACCAAGAGACCCAGTACTTC,CASSLVSQPYQETQYF,TRBV7-2,-,TRBJ2-5,few
TGTGCCAGCAGGCCCCGGGACAGGGGTGTCGAGACCCAGTACTTC,CASRPRDRGVETQYF,TRBV6-6,TRBD1,TRBJ2-5,few
TGTGCCAGCAGCTTAGATTTGGAGGGGGGAGCCGGTACGAACACCGGGGAGCTGTTTTTT,CASSLDLEGGAGTNTGELFF,TRBV11-2,-,TRBJ2-2,-
TGTGCCAGCAGCACCGGACAGGGTCACTATGGCTACACCTTC,CASSTGQGHYGYTF,TRBV7-9,TRBD1,TRBJ1-2,-
TGTGCCAGCAGCCCGGCCCTATACAATGAGCAGTTCTTC,CASSPALYNEQFF,TRBV5-4,-,TRBJ2-1,-
TGTGCCAGCAGTCCCGATGGGGGGACCTACGAGCAGTACTTC,CASSPDGGTYEQYF,TRBV6-5,-,TRBJ2-7,few
TGCGCCAGCAGTGAGGGACAGGGGTTACGGTACAATGAGCAGTTCTTC,CASSEGQGLRYNEQFF,TRBV10-2,TRBD1,TRBJ2-1,-
TGTGCCAGCAGTCCCACCCTCGGTCTAGCGGGCTACGAGCAGTACTTC,CASSPTLGLAGYEQYF,TRBV28,TRBD2,TRBJ2-7,few
TGTGCCAGCAGTTCAAGCAAGGAGCAGTTCTTC,CASSSSKEQFF,TRBV6-5,-,TRBJ2-1,-
TGCGCCAGCAGAAGACAGGTTCGGGAGCAGTTCTTC,CASRRQVREQFF,TRBV23-1,-,TRBJ2-1,many
TGTGCCAGTAGTGAACCGGGACAGGGCTATTTAACTGAAGCTTTCTTT,CASSEPGQGYLTEAFF,TRBV19,TRBD1,TRBJ1-1,-
TGTGCCAGCGATACAGGGAAACTGGGAAACACCATATATTTT,CASDTGKLGNTIYF,TRBV6-6,-,TRBJ1-3,-
TGTGCCAGCAGCAATTCACGTGGGGGCTCCTACGAGCAGTACTTC,CASSNSRGGSYEQYF,TRBV21-1,-,TRBJ2-7,-
TGTGCCAGCAGTTCGCTAGCGGCACAAAACATTCAGTACTTC,CASSSLAAQNIQYF,TRBV28,TRBD2,TRBJ2-4,few